What follows describes a single T cell receptor (beta chain). Original processing notes: From reference gene primer amplification, estimates of nucleated cell counts were derived. Libraries were prepared by immunoSEQ multiplex PCR; TCRdb keeps only in-frame clonotypes and omits some of them. The DNA was the basis for D and trimming; V, J and clone size are from that table. The data contain about 140,000 clones, roughly 80% of them seen just once; the ten biggest clones take up approximately 3.4%. This sample is drawn from a study of blood T cell repertoires in COVID-19. Study-level background: PBMCs, B-cell-depleted T cells, or T cells were the source of the cDNA or gDNA that made up the material.

Germline CDR1 reads SGHRS; CDR2 reads YFSETQ. V lost 0 bases to trimming and J lost 0 bases; unmatched junction nucleotides: 9. CDR3 length: 18 residues. Sequencing was performed on peripheral blood. The receptor was derived from a man between 70 and 80 years old who had recovered from COVID-19. The chain employs TRBV5-1 and TRBJ2-1, with 7 bases matching TRBD2. The CDR3 spells CASSLASTGGYSYNEQFF. CDR3 bases: TGCGCCAGCAGCTTGGCCAGTACGGGAGGCTACTCCTACAATGAGCAGTTCTTC.